This T cell receptor beta chain comes out of a study of graft-versus-host responses after intestinal transplantation. Study background: After anti-thymocyte globulin induction, recipients took tacrolimus and steroids for three to four years.

Trimming took off 3 bases at V and 8 bases at J, with 12 bases between the two ends. The CDR3 has 13 residues. The germline gives CDR1 SGHDT, CDR2 YYEEEE. Whole-study findings and limits: After transplant, early declines in HvG clones were associated with peak levels of circulating GvH clones. Analysis identified GvH clones in recipient marrow, with some appearing first in ileum or blood.

This table comes from immunoSEQ multiplex PCR, and its TCRdb copy is limited to in-frame clones, with some not included. The sample contains over 8,500 clones, over 25% of which appear only once. Responder cells labeled with CFSE (roughly 200,000) were co-plated with irradiated stimulator cells labeled with violet dye (roughly 200,000). The responders that had proliferated, CFSE-low CD3+CD4+ and CD3+CD8+ cells, were sorted after the reaction. Only a few counts were recorded for this clone. This chain joins TRBV5-6 and TRBJ2-1; no clear D gene. This TCR came from a human patient who was an organ donor for intestinal transplantation. The input for sequencing was alloreactive CD8+ T cells from a mixed lymphocyte reaction culture, taken before transplantation. Subset reported: CFSE-low proliferating T cells sorted from roughly 6-day pre-transplant mixed lymphocyte reaction (GvH or HvG direction). For the CDR3, the DNA is TGTGCCAGCAGCTCACCTATGAGCGATGAGCAGTTCTTC. It codes for CASSSPMSDEQFF.